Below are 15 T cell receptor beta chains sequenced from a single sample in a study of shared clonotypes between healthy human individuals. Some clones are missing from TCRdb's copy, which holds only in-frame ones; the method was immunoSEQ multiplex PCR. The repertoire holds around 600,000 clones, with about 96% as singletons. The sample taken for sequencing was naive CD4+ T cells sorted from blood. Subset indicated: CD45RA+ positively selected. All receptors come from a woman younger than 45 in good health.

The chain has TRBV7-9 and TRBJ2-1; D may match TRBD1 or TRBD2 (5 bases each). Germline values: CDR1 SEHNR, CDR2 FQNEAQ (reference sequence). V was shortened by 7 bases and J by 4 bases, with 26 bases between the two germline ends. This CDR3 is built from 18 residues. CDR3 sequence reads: CASTRLGDGRGGYNEQFF. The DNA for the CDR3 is TGTGCCAGCACCCGTCTCGGGGATGGTCGGGGCGGTTACAATGAGCAGTTCTTC.

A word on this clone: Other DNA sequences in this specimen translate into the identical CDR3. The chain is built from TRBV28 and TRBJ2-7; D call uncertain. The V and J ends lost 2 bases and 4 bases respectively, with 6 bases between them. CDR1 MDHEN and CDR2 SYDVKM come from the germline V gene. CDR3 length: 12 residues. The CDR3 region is CASSLPGYEQYF. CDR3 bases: TGTGCCAGCAGTTTACCAGGATACGAGCAGTACTTC.

In nucleotides, the CDR3 is TGTGCCAGCAGACCGAAGGGACAGGCTAGCTCTGGGGCCAACGTCCTGACTTTC. It is translated as CASRPKGQASSGANVLTF. The chain carries TRBV7-9 and TRBJ2-6, with 8 bases lining up with TRBD1. The germline CDR1 and CDR2 sequences are SEHNR and FQNEAQ (reference sequence). The CDR3 is 18 amino acids. J gave up 0 bases and V 6 bases, and 10 bases lay outside the gene matches.

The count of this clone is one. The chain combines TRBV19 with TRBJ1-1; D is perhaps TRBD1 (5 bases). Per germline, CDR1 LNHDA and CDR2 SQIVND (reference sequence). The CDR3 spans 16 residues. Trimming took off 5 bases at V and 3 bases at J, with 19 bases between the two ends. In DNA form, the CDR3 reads TGTGCCAGTAGTTCCCGCTACAGGTTTGGGGACACTGAAGCTTTCTTT. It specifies CASSSRYRFGDTEAFF.

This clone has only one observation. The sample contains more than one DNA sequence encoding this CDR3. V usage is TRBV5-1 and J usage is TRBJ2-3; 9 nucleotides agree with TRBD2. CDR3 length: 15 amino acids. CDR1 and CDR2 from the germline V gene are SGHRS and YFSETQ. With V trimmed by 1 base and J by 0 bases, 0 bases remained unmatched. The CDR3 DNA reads TGCGCCAGCAGCTTGACTAGCGGGAGCACAGATACGCAGTATTTT. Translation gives CASSLTSGSTDTQYF. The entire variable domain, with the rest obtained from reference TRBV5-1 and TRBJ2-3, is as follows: KAGVTQTPRYLIKTRGQQVTLSCSPISGHRSVSWYQQTPGQGLQFLFEYFSETQRNKGNFPGRFSGRQFSNSRSEMNVSTLELGDSALYLCASSLTSGSTDTQYFGPGTRLTVL.

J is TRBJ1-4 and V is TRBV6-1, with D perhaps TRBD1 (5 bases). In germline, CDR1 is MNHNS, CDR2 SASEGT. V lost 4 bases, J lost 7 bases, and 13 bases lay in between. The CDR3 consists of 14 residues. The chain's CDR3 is CASSVPGRSEKLFF. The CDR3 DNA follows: TGTGCCAGCAGTGTTCCAGGGAGAAGTGAAAAACTGTTTTTT.

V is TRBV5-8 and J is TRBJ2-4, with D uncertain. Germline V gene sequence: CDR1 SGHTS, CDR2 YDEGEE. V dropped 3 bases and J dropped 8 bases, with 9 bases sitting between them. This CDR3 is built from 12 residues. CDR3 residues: CASSSWRDIQYF. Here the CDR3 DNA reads TGTGCCAGCAGCTCATGGAGAGACATTCAGTACTTC. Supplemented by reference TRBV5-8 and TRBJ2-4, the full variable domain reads EAGVTQSPTHLIKTRGQQATLRCSPISGHTSVYWYQQALGLGLQFLLWYDEGEERNRGNFPPRFSGRQFPNYSSELNVNALELEDSALYLCASSSWRDIQYFGAGTRLSVL.

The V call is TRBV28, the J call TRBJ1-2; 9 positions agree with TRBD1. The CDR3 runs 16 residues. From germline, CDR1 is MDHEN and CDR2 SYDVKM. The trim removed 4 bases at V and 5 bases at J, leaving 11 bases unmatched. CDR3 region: CASSSTSTGGVYGYTF. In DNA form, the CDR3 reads TGTGCCAGCAGTTCCACATCAACAGGGGGCGTTTATGGCTACACCTTC.

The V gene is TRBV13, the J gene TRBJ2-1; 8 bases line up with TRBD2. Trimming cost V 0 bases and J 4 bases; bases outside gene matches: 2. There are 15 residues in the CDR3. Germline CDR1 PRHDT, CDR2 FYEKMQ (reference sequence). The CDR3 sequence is CASSLGTSAYNEQFF. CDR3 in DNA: TGTGCCAGCAGCTTAGGGACTAGCGCTTACAATGAGCAGTTCTTC.

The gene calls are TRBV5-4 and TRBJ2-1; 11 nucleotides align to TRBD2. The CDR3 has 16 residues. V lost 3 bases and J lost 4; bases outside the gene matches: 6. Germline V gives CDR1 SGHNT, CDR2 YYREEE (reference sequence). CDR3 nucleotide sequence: TGTGCCAGCAGCTCAAGACTAGCGGGGATATACAATGAGCAGTTCTTC. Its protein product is CASSSRLAGIYNEQFF.

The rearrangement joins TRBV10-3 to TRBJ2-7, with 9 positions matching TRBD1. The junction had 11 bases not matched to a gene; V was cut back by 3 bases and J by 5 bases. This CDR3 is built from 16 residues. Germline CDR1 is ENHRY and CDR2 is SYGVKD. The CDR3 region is CAISDPGQGFSNEQYF. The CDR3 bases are TGTGCCATCAGTGACCCCGGACAGGGGTTCTCGAACGAGCAGTACTTC.

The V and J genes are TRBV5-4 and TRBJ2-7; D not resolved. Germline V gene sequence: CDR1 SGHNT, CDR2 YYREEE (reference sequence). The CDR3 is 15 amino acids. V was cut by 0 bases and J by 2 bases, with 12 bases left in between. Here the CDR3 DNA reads TGTGCCAGCAGCTTGGCCAAGGCCTCCCCCTACGAGCAGTACTTC. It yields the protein CASSLAKASPYEQYF.

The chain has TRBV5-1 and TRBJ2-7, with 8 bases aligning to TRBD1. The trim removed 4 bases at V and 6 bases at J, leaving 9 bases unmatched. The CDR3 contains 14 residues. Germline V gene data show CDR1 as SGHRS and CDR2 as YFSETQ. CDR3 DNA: TGCGCCAGCAGCAGACAGGGGTGGGCTCGCGAGCAGTACTTC. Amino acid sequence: CASSRQGWAREQYF.

The CDR3 DNA is TGCGCCAGCAGCCAAGCGGGGAAGCGGAGTATTGGGCATGAGCAGTTCTTC. This translates into CASSQAGKRSIGHEQFF. The genes are TRBV4-1 and TRBJ2-1, with TRBD2 as a possible D gene (5 bases). Between the trimmed V and J ends, which lost 1 base and 8 bases, there was a span of 21 bases. This CDR3 region has 17 residues. Germline CDR1 reads MGHRA; CDR2 reads YSYEKL.

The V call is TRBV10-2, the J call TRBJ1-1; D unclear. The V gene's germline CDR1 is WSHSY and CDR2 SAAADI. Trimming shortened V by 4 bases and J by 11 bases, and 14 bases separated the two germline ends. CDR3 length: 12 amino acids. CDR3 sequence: CASSGGLIGAFF. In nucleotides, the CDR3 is TGCGCCAGCAGTGGAGGCCTGATTGGCGCTTTCTTT.